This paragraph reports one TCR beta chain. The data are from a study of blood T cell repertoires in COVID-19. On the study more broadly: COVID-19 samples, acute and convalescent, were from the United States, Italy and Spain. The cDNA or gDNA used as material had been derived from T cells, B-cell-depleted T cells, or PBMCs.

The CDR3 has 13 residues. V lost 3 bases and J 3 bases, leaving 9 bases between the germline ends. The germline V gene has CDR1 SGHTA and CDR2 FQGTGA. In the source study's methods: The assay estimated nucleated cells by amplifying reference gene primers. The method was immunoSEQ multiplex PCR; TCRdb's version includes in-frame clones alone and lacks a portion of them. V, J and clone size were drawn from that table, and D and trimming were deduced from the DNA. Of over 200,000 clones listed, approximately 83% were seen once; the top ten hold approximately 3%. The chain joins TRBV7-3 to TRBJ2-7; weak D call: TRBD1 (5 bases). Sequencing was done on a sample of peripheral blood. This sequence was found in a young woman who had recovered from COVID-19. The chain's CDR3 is CASSLAGNYEQYF. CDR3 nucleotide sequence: TGTGCCAGCAGCTTGGCAGGGAACTACGAGCAGTACTTC.